This T cell receptor beta chain was recovered during a study of cytomegalovirus exposure and HLA in healthy donors. Produced via immunoSEQ multiplex PCR; TCRdb's table is partial and in-frame only. The table shows hundreds of thousands of clones, with about nine tenths occurring only once. From germline, CDR1 is LGHNA and CDR2 YNFKEQ. V was trimmed by 6 bases and J by 3 bases, leaving 12 bases between them. CDR3 size: 14 residues. The receptor's source is a woman aged 18-29 years in good health and CMV-seronegative. The genes are TRBV4-2 and TRBJ1-5; D may be TRBD1 (5 bases). Sequencing was done on a sample of PBMCs. The CDR3 nucleotides read TGTGCCAGCAGTGACGACAGATACAATCAGCCCCAGCATTTT. Amino acid sequence: CASSDDRYNQPQHF.